This TCR beta chain derives from a study of cytomegalovirus exposure and HLA in healthy donors. Broader study findings: Across donors, presence/absence analyses took sequencing depth to be roughly uniform. Later, an analysis found that common viral pathogens appeared to be linked with several of the most significant clusters. Reports showed the classifier diagnosing cytomegalovirus status with high specificity and sensitivity. The availability of immune exposure information extended only to CMV serostatus.

The V gene end was trimmed by 4 bases and the J gene end by 4 bases; junction bases not matched to a gene: 4. This CDR3 has 14 residues. The germline CDR1 and CDR2 sequences are SGHTA and FQGNSA. As for this clone: What it binds is not known.

The PCR was carried out with 60 Vbeta primers and 13 Jbeta primers. Profiled with immunoSEQ multiplex PCR; TCRdb holds only in-frame clones, not every one. Of 180,000 or so clones in the sample, roughly 78% were seen once. The chain links TRBV7-2 to TRBJ2-5; 9 bases line up with TRBD2. The receptor comes from a woman aged 25 to 39 in good health and CMV-seronegative. The sequenced sample was PBMCs. As DNA, the CDR3 is TGTGCCAGCAGCTATAGCGGGGGAGGAGAGACCCAGTACTTC. Translating it yields CASSYSGGGETQYF. The full variable domain, rest sourced from reference TRBV7-2 and TRBJ2-5, is GAGVSQSPSNKVTEKGKDVELRCDPISGHTALYWYRQSLGQGLEFLIYFQGNSAPDKSGLPSDRFSAERTGGSVSTLTIQRTQQEDSAVYLCASSYSGGGETQYFGPGTRLLVL.